The clone carrying this T cell receptor (beta chain) was counted a few times. What it binds is not known. The CDR3 has 17 residues. Losses at the gene ends were 0 bases for V and 7 bases for J; bases not matched to a gene: 7. Germline V gives CDR1 SGHAT, CDR2 FQNNGV. MiXCR was run by TCRdb on the RT-PCR reads, yielding one entry per CDR3 protein. The sample lists 600,000 to 700,000 distinct CDR3 sequences, 14% occurring once. This sample was included in a study of response to subunit inactivated influenza vaccine. Study-wide points: Authors suggested each seasonal influenza vaccination recruits few new T cells.

Sequenced here: PBMCs from blood, sampled less than 15 days before vaccination. This chain links TRBV11-2 with TRBJ2-2; 11 bases match TRBD2. The TCR sequence derives from a man aged 50 to 60 who received an inactivated influenza vaccine. DNA for the CDR3: TGTGCCAGCAGCTTAGAGGGGACTAGCGGCTGGGGCGGGGAGCTGTTTTTT. Amino acids: CASSLEGTSGWGGELFF.